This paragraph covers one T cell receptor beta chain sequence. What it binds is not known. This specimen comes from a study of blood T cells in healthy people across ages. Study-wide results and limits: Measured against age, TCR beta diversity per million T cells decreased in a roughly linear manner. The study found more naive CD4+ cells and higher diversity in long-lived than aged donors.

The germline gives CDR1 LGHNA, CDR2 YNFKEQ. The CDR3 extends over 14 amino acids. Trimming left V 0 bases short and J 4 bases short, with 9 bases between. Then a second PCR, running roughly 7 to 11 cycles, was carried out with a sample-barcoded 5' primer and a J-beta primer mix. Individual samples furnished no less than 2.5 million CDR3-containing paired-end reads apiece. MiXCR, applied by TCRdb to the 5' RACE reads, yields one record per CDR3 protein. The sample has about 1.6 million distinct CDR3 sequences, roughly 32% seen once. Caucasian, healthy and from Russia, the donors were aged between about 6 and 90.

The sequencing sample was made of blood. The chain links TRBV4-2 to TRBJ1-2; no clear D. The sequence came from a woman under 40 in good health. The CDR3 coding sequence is TGTGCCAGCAGCCAAGAAGCGGGAGTCTATGGCTACACCTTC. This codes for CASSQEAGVYGYTF.